This T cell receptor (beta chain) was sequenced in a study of Graves' ophthalmopathy and Graves' hyperthyroidism. Study context: Peripheral blood sampling occurred at initial diagnosis, before any treatment.

This clonotype showed up many times. The target antigen is unknown. Findings and limits, study-wide: Detection in blood was also observed for most expanded thyroid clonotypes above 0.001 frequency.

Amplified TCR beta CDR3 regions were obtained using RNA transcripts as template. RT-PCR was first run with HTBI primers, then multiplex PCR in a second round. TCRdb reprocessed the multiplex PCR reads via MiXCR and lists one record per CDR3 protein. The repertoire consists of about 620,000 distinct CDR3 sequences, with over 20% occurring once and the leading ten covering roughly 7.4%. V lost 8 bases, J lost 5 bases, and 12 bases lay in between. Germline V gene sequence: CDR1 SNHLY, CDR2 FYNNEI. This CDR3 is built from 12 residues. Hyperthyroidism counted as stable given no ophthalmopathy within 18 months of follow-up. Diagnoses were established from clinical symptoms, serum thyroxine, TRAb, thyroid ultrasound and orbital computed tomography.

Sequencing used peripheral blood. This TCR came from a woman between 18 and 29 years old with stable Graves' hyperthyroidism. Some clones in this sample may be carry-over from other donors' samples. The chain links TRBV2 to TRBJ1-2, with D possibly TRBD1 on 6 matching bases. DNA of the CDR3: TGTGCCAGCCGGGACAACGTTTATGGCTACACCTTC. This translates into CASRDNVYGYTF.